The 12 T cell receptor beta chains below all came from one sample that was sequenced in a study of T-cell memory formation after mild COVID-19. TCRdb analysed the 5' RACE reads with MiXCR anew, one entry per CDR3 protein. The repertoire holds roughly 580,000 distinct CDR3 sequences, more than 15% seen once, with around 12% in the top ten. Sequences were obtained from PBMCs or a T cell subset sorted from them (not recorded which). The source of these receptors is an adult woman who had mild COVID-19 (a few samples of this study predate the infection). Cell type and time point are not known.

This clonotype was counted only a few times. This CDR3 reads CASSQGTTSGGGGETQYF. In nucleotides, the CDR3 is TGCGCCAGCAGCCAAGGGACGACTAGCGGTGGAGGGGGGGAGACCCAGTACTTC. The rearrangement joins TRBV4-1 to TRBJ2-5, with TRBD2 identical over 9 bases. The ends lost 1 base at V and 5 bases at J; junction bases unmatched: 14. Germline V CDR1 and CDR2: MGHRA, YSYEKL. This CDR3 has 18 amino acids.

CDR3 loop: CASSVAPGHYNEQFF. The CDR3 DNA sequence: TGTGCCAGCAGCGTAGCTCCAGGACACTACAATGAGCAGTTCTTC. This chain uses TRBV9 with TRBJ2-1, with D possibly matching TRBD1 (5 bases). Germline loops: CDR1 SGDLS, CDR2 YYNGEE. The CDR3 consists of 15 residues. V lost 0 bases, J lost 3 bases, and 10 bases lay in between.

This clonotype has a handful of counts. The V and J genes are TRBV25-1 and TRBJ2-3; D tentatively fits TRBD1 or TRBD2 (6 bases each). Germline V gene data show CDR1 as MGHDK and CDR2 as SYGVNS. The V gene lost 10 bases and the J gene lost 6 bases, with 20 bases spanning the gap. This CDR3 is built from 14 residues. CDR3 bases: TGTGCCACCGGAGGAGGGGGGTCAGTGGATACGCAGTATTTT. It yields the protein CATGGGGSVDTQYF.

The chain carries TRBV4-1 and TRBJ2-5; 11 bases fit TRBD2. The V and J ends lost 1 base and 2 bases, in that order; junction bases with no gene match: 6. Germline V gene sequence: CDR1 MGHRA, CDR2 YSYEKL. This CDR3 is 17 amino acids long. The CDR3 DNA reads TGCGCCAGCAGCCAAGGGACTAGCGGGCCGGGGCAAGAGACCCAGTACTTC. Protein sequence: CASSQGTSGPGQETQYF.

This clonotype came up a few times. The V gene is TRBV19, the J gene TRBJ2-1; 10 bases agree with TRBD2. This CDR3 region has 14 residues. V gave up 6 bases and J gave up 5 bases; unmatched junction bases: 4. Germline CDR1 LNHDA, CDR2 SQIVND (reference sequence). The CDR3 DNA reads as TGTGCCAGTAGGCCTAGCGGGGGAAACAATGAGCAGTTCTTC. It encodes CASRPSGGNNEQFF.

This chain links TRBV27 with TRBJ2-7; a possible D gene is TRBD1 (6 bases). This CDR3 has 14 residues. In germline, CDR1 is MNHEY, CDR2 SMNVEV (reference sequence). V was pared by 6 bases and J by 1 base, with 13 bases between. CDR3 residues: CASSHRQVSYEQYF. The DNA for the CDR3 is TGTGCCAGCAGCCACCGACAGGTTTCCTACGAGCAGTACTTC.

This chain connects TRBV6-2 or TRBV6-3 to TRBJ2-7; D is possibly TRBD1 (6 bases). The CDR3 sequence is 14 residues long. CDR1 is MNHEY and CDR2 is SVGEGT in the germline V gene. Trimming cost V 7 bases and J 0 bases, with 13 bases left between them. CDR3 sequence: CASTRGFNSYEQYF. CDR3 bases: TGTGCCAGCACCAGGGGCTTCAACTCCTACGAGCAGTACTTC.

The chain joins TRBV7-9 to TRBJ2-1; the D gene is possibly TRBD2 (6 bases). CDR3 size: 13 residues. The V gene lost 2 bases and the J gene lost 8 bases, with 10 bases spanning the gap. Germline lookup yields CDR1 SEHNR and CDR2 FQNEAQ (reference sequence). Written as DNA, the CDR3 is TGTGCCAGCAGCTTAACTAGCATCGATGAGCAGTTCTTC. It encodes CASSLTSIDEQFF.

V and J are TRBV6-6 and TRBJ2-7; D perhaps matches TRBD1 (5 bases). V was trimmed by 2 bases and J by 1 base, leaving 9 bases between them. The CDR3 covers 14 residues. Germline CDR1 reads MNHNY; CDR2 reads SVGAGI (reference sequence). In DNA form, the CDR3 reads TGTGCCAGCAGTTACGATCAGGGATCCTACGAGCAGTACTTC. It is translated as CASSYDQGSYEQYF.

The chain links TRBV6-5 to TRBJ2-5, with D maybe TRBD2 (6 bases). The CDR3 covers 15 residues. Germline-derived CDR1 and CDR2 are MNHEY and SVGAGI. V was trimmed by 6 bases and J by 5 bases, leaving 19 bases between them. The CDR3 DNA is TGTGCCAGCAGGCCCGTCACGGGGGTGATGGAGACCCAGTACTTC. It encodes CASRPVTGVMETQYF.

This clonotype occurred a few times. This rearrangement joins TRBV27 to TRBJ2-1; perhaps D is TRBD1 or TRBD2 (6 bases each). Germline loops: CDR1 MNHEY, CDR2 SMNVEV (reference sequence). The CDR3 is 13 residues long. V was pared by 4 bases and J by 5 bases, with 9 bases between. CDR3 sequence: CASSWGANNEQFF. The DNA for the CDR3 is TGTGCCAGCAGTTGGGGGGCGAACAATGAGCAGTTCTTC.

This clonotype was detected many times. The V gene is TRBV5-5, the J gene TRBJ2-3; the D is unclear. The V and J ends lost 0 bases and 5 bases respectively, with 4 bases between them. The length of the CDR3 is 12 residues. Germline CDR1 and CDR2: SGHKS and YYEKEE (reference sequence). The CDR3 region has the DNA TGTGCCAGCAGCTTGGGGGTAGATACGCAGTATTTT. Translated: CASSLGVDTQYF.